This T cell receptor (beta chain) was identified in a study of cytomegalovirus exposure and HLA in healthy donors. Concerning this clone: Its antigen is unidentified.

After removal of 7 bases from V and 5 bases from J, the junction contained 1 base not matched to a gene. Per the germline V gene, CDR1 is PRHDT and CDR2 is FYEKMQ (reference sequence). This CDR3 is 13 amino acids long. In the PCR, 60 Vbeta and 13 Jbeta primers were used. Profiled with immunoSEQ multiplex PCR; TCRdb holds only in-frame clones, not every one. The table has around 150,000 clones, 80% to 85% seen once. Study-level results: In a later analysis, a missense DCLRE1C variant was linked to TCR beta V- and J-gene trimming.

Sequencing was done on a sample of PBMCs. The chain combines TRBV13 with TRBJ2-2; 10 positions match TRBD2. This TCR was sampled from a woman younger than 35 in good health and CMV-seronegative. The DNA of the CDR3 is TGTGCCAGCAAACTAGCGGGGACCGGGGAGCTGTTTTTT. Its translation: CASKLAGTGELFF. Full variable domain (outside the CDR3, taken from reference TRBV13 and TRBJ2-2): AAGVIQSPRHLIKEKRETATLKCYPIPRHDTVYWYQQGPGQDPQFLISFYEKMQSDKGSIPDRFSAQQFSDYHSELNMSSLELGDSALYFCASKLAGTGELFFGEGSRLTVL.